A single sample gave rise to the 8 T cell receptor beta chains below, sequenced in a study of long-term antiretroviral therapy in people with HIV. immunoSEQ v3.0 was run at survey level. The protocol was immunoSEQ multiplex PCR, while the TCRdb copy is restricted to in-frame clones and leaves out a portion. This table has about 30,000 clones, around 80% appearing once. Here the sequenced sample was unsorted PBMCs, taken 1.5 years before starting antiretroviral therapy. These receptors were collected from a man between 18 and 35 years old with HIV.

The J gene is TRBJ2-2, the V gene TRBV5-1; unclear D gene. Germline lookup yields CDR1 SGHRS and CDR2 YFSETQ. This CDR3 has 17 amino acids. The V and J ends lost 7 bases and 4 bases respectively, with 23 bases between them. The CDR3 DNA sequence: TGCGCCAGCGGCCGTCGCTCAAGGGTCGTCGGCACCGGGGAGCTGTTTTTT. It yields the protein CASGRRSRVVGTGELFF.

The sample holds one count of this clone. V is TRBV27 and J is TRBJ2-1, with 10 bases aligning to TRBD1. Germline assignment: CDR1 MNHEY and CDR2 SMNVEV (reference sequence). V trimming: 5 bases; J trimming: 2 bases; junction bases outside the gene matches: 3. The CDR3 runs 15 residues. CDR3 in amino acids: CASSQGTGAYNEQFF. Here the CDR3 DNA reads TGTGCCAGCAGTCAAGGGACAGGGGCCTACAATGAGCAGTTCTTC.

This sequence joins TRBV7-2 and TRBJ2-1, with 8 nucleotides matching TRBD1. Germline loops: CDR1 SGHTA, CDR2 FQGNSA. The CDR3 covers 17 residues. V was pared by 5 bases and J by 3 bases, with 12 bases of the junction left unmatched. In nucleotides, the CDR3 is TGTGCCAGCAGCATCGCCCGACAGGGGCTAATCTACAATGAGCAGTTCTTC. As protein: CASSIARQGLIYNEQFF.

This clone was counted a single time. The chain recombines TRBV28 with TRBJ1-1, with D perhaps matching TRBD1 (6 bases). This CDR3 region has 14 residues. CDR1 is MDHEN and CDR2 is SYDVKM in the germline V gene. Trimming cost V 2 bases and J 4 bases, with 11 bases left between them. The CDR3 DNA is TGTGCCAGCAGTTTACTGAGGGGGACCACTGAAGCTTTCTTT. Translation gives CASSLLRGTTEAFF.

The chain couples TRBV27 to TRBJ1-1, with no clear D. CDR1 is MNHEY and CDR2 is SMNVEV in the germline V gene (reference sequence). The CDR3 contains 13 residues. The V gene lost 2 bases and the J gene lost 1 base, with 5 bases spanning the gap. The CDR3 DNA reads TGTGCCAGCAGTTTAGCGGGGAACACTGAAGCTTTCTTT. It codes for CASSLAGNTEAFF.

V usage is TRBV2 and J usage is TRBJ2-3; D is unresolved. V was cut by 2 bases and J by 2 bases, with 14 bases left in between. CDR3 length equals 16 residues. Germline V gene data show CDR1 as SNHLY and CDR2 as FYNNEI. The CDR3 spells CASSELGSRNTDTQYF. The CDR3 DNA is TGTGCCAGCAGTGAATTGGGCAGTCGTAACACAGATACGCAGTATTTT.

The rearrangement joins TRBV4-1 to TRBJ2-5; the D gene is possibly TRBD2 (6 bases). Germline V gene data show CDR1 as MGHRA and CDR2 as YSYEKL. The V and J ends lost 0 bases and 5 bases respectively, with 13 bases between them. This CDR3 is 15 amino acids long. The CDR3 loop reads CASSQEPGVVETQYF. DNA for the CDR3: TGCGCCAGCAGCCAAGAACCGGGAGTTGTGGAGACCCAGTACTTC.

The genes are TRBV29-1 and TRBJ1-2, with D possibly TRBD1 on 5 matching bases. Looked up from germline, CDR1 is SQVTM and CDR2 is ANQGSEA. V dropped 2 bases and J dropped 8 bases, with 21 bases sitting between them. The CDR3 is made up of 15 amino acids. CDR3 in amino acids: CSVESTPGTRGGYTF. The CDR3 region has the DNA TGCAGCGTTGAATCCACCCCGGGGACTAGAGGGGGCTACACCTTC.